Listed below are T cell receptor beta chains from one sample, sequenced in a study of blood T cells in healthy people across ages. TCRdb re-analysed the 5' RACE reads in MiXCR, keeping a single row per CDR3 protein. The sample shows approximately 800,000 distinct CDR3 sequences, less than 60% of them seen only once. Sequencing used blood. The receptor set was obtained from a man older than 75 in good health. CDR3s include the opening cysteine and the closing phenylalanine or tryptophan. D genes are given only for firm matches. Rows give clone size only sometimes, using once, few, many, or a class for an expanded clone.

clone_size j_call d_call cdr3_length v_call cdr3_nt cdr3_aa
once TRBJ2-1 TRBD1 16 TRBV24-1 TGTGCCACCAGTGATTTCCGGGGACAGGGGGAGGATGAGCAGTTCTTC CATSDFRGQGEDEQFF
NA TRBJ2-1 TRBD1 16 TRBV20-1 TGCAGTGCTAGAGGGACAGGGGTGGAAAGAGGGAATGAGCAGTTCTTC CSARGTGVERGNEQFF
NA TRBJ2-7 TRBD2 16 TRBV7-9 TGTGCCAGCAGTGCCCTCAGGACTAGCGGGCCCTACGAGCAGTACTTC CASSALRTSGPYEQYF
NA TRBJ2-5 NA 15 TRBV3-1 TGTGCCAGCAGCCACCCTGACCGGTTAGGGGAGACCCAGTACTTC CASSHPDRLGETQYF
NA TRBJ2-7 NA 14 TRBV20-1 TGCAGTGCTGATTTTTCGGGATCCGCCTACGAGCAGTACTTC CSADFSGSAYEQYF
few TRBJ2-1 TRBD2 15 TRBV12-3/TRBV12-4 TGTGCCAGCAGCCACAGCGGGAGGTCCTACAATGAGCAGTTCTTC CASSHSGRSYNEQFF
few TRBJ2-1 TRBD2 16 TRBV7-9 TGTGCCAGCAGCTTAGCGGGTACTAGCGGGTTAAATGAGCAGTTCTTC CASSLAGTSGLNEQFF
NA TRBJ2-1 TRBD2 16 TRBV4-1 TGCGCCAGCAGCCAAAAGGGACTAGCGGAATACAATGAGCAGTTCTTC CASSQKGLAEYNEQFF
NA TRBJ2-7 NA 13 TRBV3-1 TGTGCCAGCAGCCAAGCCCAGGGCAGCGAGCAGTACTTC CASSQAQGSEQYF
NA TRBJ1-2 NA 15 TRBV28 TGTGCCAGCAGTCCCGGGACTGCAAGATTCTATGGCTACACCTTC CASSPGTARFYGYTF
NA TRBJ2-6 NA 15 TRBV7-3 TGTGCCAGCAGCAACCCCGGGACTGGGGCCAACGTCCTGACTTTC CASSNPGTGANVLTF
few TRBJ1-5 NA 15 TRBV7-2 TGTGCCAGCAGCTTAGAATTGGGGATTAATCAGCCCCAGCATTTT CASSLELGINQPQHF
once TRBJ2-4 NA 12 TRBV20-1 TGCAGTGCTCCCTCGACCAAAAACATTCAGTACTTC CSAPSTKNIQYF
NA TRBJ2-7 TRBD2 16 TRBV10-3 TGTGCCATCAGTGAGAGTCGACTAGCGGGGGGTTTCGAGCAGTACTTC CAISESRLAGGFEQYF
NA TRBJ1-1 TRBD1 14 TRBV29-1 TGCAGCGGTAACAGGGGGTCCGGGAACACTGAAGCTTTCTTT CSGNRGSGNTEAFF
NA TRBJ2-5 NA 11 TRBV2 TGTGCCAGCAGTTCGGACGGTCGGCAGTACTTC CASSSDGRQYF
NA TRBJ2-7 TRBD2 17 TRBV20-1 TGCAGTGCTAGTACGACTCGGCTAGGCGGGGGTGGCTACGAGCAGTACTTC CSASTTRLGGGGYEQYF
few TRBJ2-1 TRBD1 15 TRBV6-6 TGTGCCAGCAGTGGCCGGACAGGGTATGTGGATGAGCAGTTCTTC CASSGRTGYVDEQFF
NA TRBJ2-1 TRBD2 16 TRBV30 TGTGCCTGGAGGGGGGGAACTAGCGGCACCTACAATGAGCAGTTCTTC CAWRGGTSGTYNEQFF
NA TRBJ2-2 NA 15 TRBV9 TGTGCCAGCAGCGTAGAAGGGGGTAACACCGGGGAGCTGTTTTTT CASSVEGGNTGELFF
NA TRBJ2-3 TRBD2 17 TRBV4-2 TGTGCCAGCAGCCACGGGACTAGCGGGAGTAGCACAGATACGCAGTATTTT CASSHGTSGSSTDTQYF
few TRBJ2-5 TRBD2 14 TRBV20-1 TGCAGTGCTAGGGGACTAGCGGGACAAGAGACCCAGTACTTC CSARGLAGQETQYF
NA TRBJ1-2 TRBD1 16 TRBV11-3 TGTGCCAGCAGCTCTGTCCCGGGACAGGGACACTATGGCTACACCTTC CASSSVPGQGHYGYTF
once TRBJ2-3 TRBD2 16 TRBV10-3 TGTGCCATCAGTGAGACTAGCGGGGTAACCACAGATACGCAGTATTTT CAISETSGVTTDTQYF
few TRBJ2-3 TRBD2 16 TRBV29-1 TGCAGCGTTGAGGGGGGGACTAGCGGGAGCTCAGATACGCAGTATTTT CSVEGGTSGSSDTQYF
few TRBJ1-6 NA 15 TRBV6-5 TGTGCCAGCAGTTACGAGGCCAGCGGTAATTCACCCCTCCACTTT CASSYEASGNSPLHF
many TRBJ2-1 NA 13 TRBV3-1 TGTGCCAGCAGCCAAGATACGTGGAATGAGCAGTTCTTC CASSQDTWNEQFF
NA TRBJ1-1 TRBD1 12 TRBV7-9 TGTGCCAGCAGCGCGCCGGACAGGGAAGCTTTCTTT CASSAPDREAFF
NA TRBJ2-4 NA 13 TRBV6-1 TGTGCCAGCAGCCCGAGCTTTCTGGACATTCAGTACTTC CASSPSFLDIQYF
NA TRBJ2-7 NA 15 TRBV6-5 TGTGCCAGCAGTTACTCGATCCAGGGCAAATACGAGCAGTACTTC CASSYSIQGKYEQYF
NA TRBJ2-7 TRBD2 17 TRBV7-2 TGTGCCAGCAGCCCATCCGGTAGCGGGACCAGCTCCTACGAGCAGTACTTC CASSPSGSGTSSYEQYF
NA TRBJ2-7 NA 14 TRBV20-1 TGCAGTGCTAGACATCTGACAGCCCCCTACGAGCAGTACTTC CSARHLTAPYEQYF
NA TRBJ2-1 TRBD2 18 TRBV7-2 TGTGCCAGCAGCACCCGGACTAGCGGGGGAAGCTCCTACAATGAGCAGTTCTTC CASSTRTSGGSSYNEQFF
NA TRBJ1-4 NA 13 TRBV28 TGTGCCAGCAGCAAAAGGGAGTATGAAAAACTGTTTTTT CASSKREYEKLFF
NA TRBJ2-6 NA 17 TRBV6-5 TGTGCCAGCAGTTACGAGCGACGGCCCTCTGGGGCCAACGTCCTGACTTTC CASSYERRPSGANVLTF
few TRBJ2-4 NA 13 TRBV24-1 TGTGCCACCAGCGGTCCAGGGGGGAACATTCAGTACTTC CATSGPGGNIQYF
NA TRBJ2-5 TRBD2 21 TRBV11-3 TGTGCCAGCAGCTTAGATAGTCGACTAGCGGGGGGGGCCCCGAAGCAAGAGACCCAGTACTTC CASSLDSRLAGGAPKQETQYF
NA TRBJ2-7 TRBD2 14 TRBV6-1 TGTGCCAGCAAATCTAGCGGGCCTACCTACGAGCAGTACTTC CASKSSGPTYEQYF
NA TRBJ2-3 TRBD1 15 TRBV24-1 TGTGCCACCAGTGACTCGACAGGGGTGGCAGATACGCAGTATTTT CATSDSTGVADTQYF
once TRBJ2-5 NA 13 TRBV14 TGTGCCAGCAGCCAAGCGGGCGGGTGGACCCAGTACTTC CASSQAGGWTQYF
NA TRBJ2-7 NA 13 TRBV9 TGTGCCAGCAGCGTAGCCCATGGCTACGAGCAGTACTTC CASSVAHGYEQYF
many TRBJ1-4 NA 14 TRBV4-2 TGTGCCAGCAGCCCGGAAGGGAGAGGTGAAAAACTGTTTTTT CASSPEGRGEKLFF
many TRBJ2-7 NA 13 TRBV29-1 TGCAGCGTTGCCCACGGACGGAGTCTCGAGCAGTACTTC CSVAHGRSLEQYF
few TRBJ2-4 TRBD2 16 TRBV7-2 TGTGCCAGCAGCTTAGCTAGCGGGAGGGGCAAAAACATTCAGTACTTC CASSLASGRGKNIQYF
NA TRBJ2-4 TRBD1 15 TRBV7-9 TGTGCCAGCAGCGGGCCCGGGACAGACAAAAACATTCAGTACTTC CASSGPGTDKNIQYF
NA TRBJ2-3 NA 16 TRBV11-3 TGTGCCAGCAGCTCCGAGGCACTGGACCACACAGATACGCAGTATTTT CASSSEALDHTDTQYF
once TRBJ2-1 NA 15 TRBV20-1 TGCAGTGCTAGTGGACTGCGCAGGACCTACAATGAGCAGTTCTTC CSASGLRRTYNEQFF
few TRBJ2-1 TRBD2 17 TRBV5-5 TGTGCCAGCAGCTCCCGGTTTGAGACTAGCGGGGGGAGTGAGCAGTTCTTC CASSSRFETSGGSEQFF
NA TRBJ1-2 NA 14 TRBV27 TGTGCCAGCAAAGCAGGGGTGGAGAACTATGGCTACACCTTC CASKAGVENYGYTF
NA TRBJ2-4 NA 14 TRBV11-2 TGTGCCAGCACCGTTGGGGGGCGGGAAAACATTCAGTACTTC CASTVGGRENIQYF
NA TRBJ2-1 TRBD2 17 TRBV5-1 TGCGCCAGCAGCCGTGGGGAGCGGGAGGGCTCCTACAATGAGCAGTTCTTC CASSRGEREGSYNEQFF